These 6 T cell receptor beta chains share one sample of origin, sequenced in a study of cytomegalovirus exposure and HLA in healthy donors. Profiling relied on immunoSEQ multiplex PCR, and the TCRdb table lists in-frame clones only, not all of them. The sample shows 200,000 to 300,000 clones, approximately 90% of them seen only once. Material: PBMCs. Every receptor here comes from a man between 18 and 35 years old in good health and CMV-seronegative.

This clone was seen once. The chain links TRBV30 to TRBJ2-3; D not resolved. Between the trimmed V and J ends, which lost 0 bases and 4 bases, there was a span of 8 bases. The CDR3 length is 13 residues. Germline values: CDR1 GTSNPN, CDR2 SVGIG (reference sequence). The CDR3 reads CAWSVGPSDTQYF. CDR3 DNA sequence: TGTGCCTGGAGTGTTGGGCCGTCAGATACGCAGTATTTT.

The chain employs TRBV4-2 and TRBJ2-3; D might be TRBD1 (5 bases). V lost 0 bases to trimming and J lost 5 bases, with 12 bases between them. This CDR3 contains 15 residues. Germline CDR1 and CDR2: LGHNA and YNFKEQ. The CDR3 sequence: CASSQDRTQGDTQYF. CDR3 DNA: TGTGCCAGCAGCCAAGATCGGACCCAGGGAGATACGCAGTATTTT.

The gene calls are TRBV28 and TRBJ2-1, with D unclear. The germline CDR1 and CDR2 sequences are MDHEN and SYDVKM. This CDR3 contains 12 residues. Trimming cost V 5 bases and J 1 base, with 3 bases left between them. The CDR3 DNA reads TGTGCCAGCAGTACTTCCTACAATGAGCAGTTCTTC. Its translation is CASSTSYNEQFF. Looking up the rest from reference TRBV28 and TRBJ2-1 gives the full variable domain: DVKVTQSSRYLVKRTGEKVFLECVQDMDHENMFWYRQDPGLGLRLIYFSYDVKMKEKGDIPEGYSVSREKKERFSLILESASTNQTSMYLCASSTSYNEQFFGPGTRLTVL.

The J gene is TRBJ1-2, the V gene TRBV5-4; possible D gene TRBD1, 6 bases. Germline CDR1 reads SGHNT; CDR2 reads YYREEE (reference sequence). With 4 bases removed from V and 4 bases from J, the gap between germline ends came to 11 bases. The CDR3 length is 13 residues. CDR3 protein: CASSDTGSYGYTF. The CDR3 bases are TGTGCCAGCAGCGACACAGGGAGCTATGGCTACACCTTC.

The chain links TRBV6-5 to TRBJ2-2, with a tentative D call TRBD1 (6 bases). Germline-derived CDR1 and CDR2 are MNHEY and SVGAGI. The CDR3 has 14 residues. Deletions cut 6 bases from V and 6 bases from J, with 14 bases between. In DNA, the CDR3 is TGTGCCAGCAGCCTATACTCAGGGGCCGGGGAGCTGTTTTTT. It codes for CASSLYSGAGELFF.

This clone was counted ten times or more. The chain uses TRBV18 and TRBJ2-3; perhaps TRBD1 as D (5 bases). Trimming shortened V by 3 bases and J by 4 bases, and 11 bases separated the two germline ends. Germline CDR1 and CDR2: KGHSH and LQKENI. The CDR3 contains 14 residues. The CDR3 here is CASSPGRAPDTQYF. The CDR3 DNA reads as TGTGCCAGCTCACCGGGCAGGGCCCCAGATACGCAGTATTTT.